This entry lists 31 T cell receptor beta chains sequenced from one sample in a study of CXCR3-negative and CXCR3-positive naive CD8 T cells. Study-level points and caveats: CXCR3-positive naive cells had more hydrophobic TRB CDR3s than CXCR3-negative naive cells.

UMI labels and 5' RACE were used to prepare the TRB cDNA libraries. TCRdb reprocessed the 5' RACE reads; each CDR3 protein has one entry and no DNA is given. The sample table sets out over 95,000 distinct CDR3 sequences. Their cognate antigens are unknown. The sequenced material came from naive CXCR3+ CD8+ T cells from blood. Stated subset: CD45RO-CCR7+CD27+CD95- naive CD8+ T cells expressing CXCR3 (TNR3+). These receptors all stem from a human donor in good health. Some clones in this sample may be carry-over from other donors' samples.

CDR3: CASSEFGGVGETQYF. This chain uses TRBV25-1 with TRBJ2-5. Germline V gene lookup returns CDR1 MGHDK and CDR2 SYGVNS. The CDR3 is 15 residues long.

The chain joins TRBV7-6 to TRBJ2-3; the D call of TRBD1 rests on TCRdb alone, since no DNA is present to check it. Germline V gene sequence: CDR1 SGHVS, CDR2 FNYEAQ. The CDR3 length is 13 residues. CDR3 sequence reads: CASSSESPLSQYF.

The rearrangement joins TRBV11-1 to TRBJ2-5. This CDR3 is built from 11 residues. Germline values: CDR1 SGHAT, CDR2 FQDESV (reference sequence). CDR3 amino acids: CASSLTQTQYF.

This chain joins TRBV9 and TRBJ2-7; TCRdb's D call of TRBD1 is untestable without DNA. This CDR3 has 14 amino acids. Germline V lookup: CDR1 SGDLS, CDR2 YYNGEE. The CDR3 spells CASSTRDGASEQYF. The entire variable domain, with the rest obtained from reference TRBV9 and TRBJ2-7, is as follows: DSGVTQTPKHLITATGQRVTLRCSPRSGDLSVYWYQQSLDQGLQFLIQYYNGEERAKGNILERFSAQQFPDLHSELNLSSLELGDSALYFCASSTRDGASEQYFGPGTRLTVT.

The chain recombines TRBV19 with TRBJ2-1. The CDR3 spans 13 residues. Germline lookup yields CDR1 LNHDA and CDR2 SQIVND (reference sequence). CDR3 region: CASSMVSSDEQFF.

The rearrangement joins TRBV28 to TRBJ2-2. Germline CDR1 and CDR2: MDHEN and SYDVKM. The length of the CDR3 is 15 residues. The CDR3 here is CASSLLFRDTGELFF.

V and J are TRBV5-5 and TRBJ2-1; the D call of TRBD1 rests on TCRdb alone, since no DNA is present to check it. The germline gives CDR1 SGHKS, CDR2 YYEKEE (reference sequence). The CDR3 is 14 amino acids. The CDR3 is CASSLWGLGNEQFF.

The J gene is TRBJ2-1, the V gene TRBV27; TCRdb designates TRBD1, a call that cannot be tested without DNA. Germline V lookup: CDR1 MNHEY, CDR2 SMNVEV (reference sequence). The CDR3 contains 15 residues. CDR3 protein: CASSYRDGTYNEQFF.

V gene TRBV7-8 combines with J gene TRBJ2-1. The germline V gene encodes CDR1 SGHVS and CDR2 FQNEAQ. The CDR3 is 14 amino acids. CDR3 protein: CASSIWSSNNEQFF.

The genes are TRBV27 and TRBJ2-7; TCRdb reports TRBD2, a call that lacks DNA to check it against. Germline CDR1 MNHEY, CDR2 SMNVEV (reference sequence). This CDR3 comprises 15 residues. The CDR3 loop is CASRYNLAGGREQYF.

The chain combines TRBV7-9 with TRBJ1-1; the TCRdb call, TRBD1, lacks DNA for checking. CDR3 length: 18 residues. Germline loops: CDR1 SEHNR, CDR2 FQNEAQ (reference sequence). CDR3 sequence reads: CASSAYPGEGITNTEAFF.

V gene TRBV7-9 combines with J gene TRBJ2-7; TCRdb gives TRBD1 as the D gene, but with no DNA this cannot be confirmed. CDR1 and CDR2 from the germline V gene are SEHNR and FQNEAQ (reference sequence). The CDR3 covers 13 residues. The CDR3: CASSTDISYEQYF.

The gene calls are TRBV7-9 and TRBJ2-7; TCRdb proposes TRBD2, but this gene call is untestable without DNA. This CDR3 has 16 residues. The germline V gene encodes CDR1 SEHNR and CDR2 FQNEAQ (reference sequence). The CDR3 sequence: CASSSYIAGGPEEQYF.

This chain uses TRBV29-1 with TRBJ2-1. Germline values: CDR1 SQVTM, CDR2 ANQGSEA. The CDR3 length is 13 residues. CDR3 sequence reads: CSVVEQTYNEQFF.

The CDR3 is CASSLDGQALSYEQYF. The gene calls are TRBV27 and TRBJ2-7; lacking DNA, the TRBD1 call made by TCRdb goes unchecked. The CDR3 consists of 16 residues. CDR1 and CDR2 (germline): MNHEY, SMNVEV (reference sequence).

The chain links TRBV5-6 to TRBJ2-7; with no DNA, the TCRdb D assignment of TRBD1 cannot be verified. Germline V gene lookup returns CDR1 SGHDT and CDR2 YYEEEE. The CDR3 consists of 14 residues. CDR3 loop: CASSFGTGVYEQYF. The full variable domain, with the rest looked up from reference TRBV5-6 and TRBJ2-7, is DAGVTQSPTHLIKTRGQQVTLRCSPKSGHDTVSWYQQALGQGPQFIFQYYEEEERQRGNFPDRFSGHQFPNYSSELNVNALLLGDSALYLCASSFGTGVYEQYFGPGTRLTVT.

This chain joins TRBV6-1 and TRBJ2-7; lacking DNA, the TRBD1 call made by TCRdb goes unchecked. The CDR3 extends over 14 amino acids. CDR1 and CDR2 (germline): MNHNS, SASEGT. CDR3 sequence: CASSGGTRPYEQYF.

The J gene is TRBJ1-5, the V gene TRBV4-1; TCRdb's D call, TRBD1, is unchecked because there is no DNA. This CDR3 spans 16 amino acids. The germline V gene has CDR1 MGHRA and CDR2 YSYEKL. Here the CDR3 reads CASSQDNPLSNQPQHF.

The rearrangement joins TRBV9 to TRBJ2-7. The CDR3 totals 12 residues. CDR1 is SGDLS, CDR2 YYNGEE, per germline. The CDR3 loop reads CASSGHTYEQYF. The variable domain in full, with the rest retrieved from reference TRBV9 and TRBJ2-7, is DSGVTQTPKHLITATGQRVTLRCSPRSGDLSVYWYQQSLDQGLQFLIQYYNGEERAKGNILERFSAQQFPDLHSELNLSSLELGDSALYFCASSGHTYEQYFGPGTRLTVT.

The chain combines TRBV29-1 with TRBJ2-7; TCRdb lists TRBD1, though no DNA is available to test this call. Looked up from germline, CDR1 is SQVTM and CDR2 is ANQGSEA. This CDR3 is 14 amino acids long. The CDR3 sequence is CSVEAQGLSYEQYF.

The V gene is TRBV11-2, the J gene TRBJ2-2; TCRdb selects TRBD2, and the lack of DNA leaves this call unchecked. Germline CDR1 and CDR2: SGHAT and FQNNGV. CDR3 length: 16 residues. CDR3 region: CASSSTGGGFGGELFF.

The CDR3 sequence is CASSLGRDFSYEQYF. The chain combines TRBV5-1 with TRBJ2-7; TCRdb's assignment of TRBD2 cannot be checked, as there is no DNA. Germline CDR1 reads SGHRS; CDR2 reads YFSETQ. CDR3 length equals 15 residues.

CDR3 region: CSVETGGNYEQYF. This chain connects TRBV29-1 to TRBJ2-7; the D call of TRBD1 rests on TCRdb alone, since no DNA is present to check it. The CDR3 is 13 residues long. Germline CDR1 reads SQVTM; CDR2 reads ANQGSEA.

The CDR3 loop reads CASSKTSLNEQFF. The chain employs TRBV13 and TRBJ2-1; TCRdb picks TRBD2, but there is no DNA to check that call. CDR3 length equals 13 residues. The germline V gene encodes CDR1 PRHDT and CDR2 FYEKMQ (reference sequence).

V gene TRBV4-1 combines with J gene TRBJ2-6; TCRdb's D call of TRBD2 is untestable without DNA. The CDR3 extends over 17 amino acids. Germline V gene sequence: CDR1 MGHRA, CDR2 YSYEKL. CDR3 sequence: CASGGEGGLAGANVLTF.

CDR3 in amino acids: CASSPRANYGYTF. V and J are TRBV6-5 and TRBJ1-2. Germline V gene sequence: CDR1 MNHEY, CDR2 SVGAGI. CDR3 length: 13 amino acids.

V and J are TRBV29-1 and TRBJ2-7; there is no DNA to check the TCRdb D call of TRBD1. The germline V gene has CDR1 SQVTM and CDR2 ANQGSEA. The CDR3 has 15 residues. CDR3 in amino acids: CSVEEGTGVFYEQYF.

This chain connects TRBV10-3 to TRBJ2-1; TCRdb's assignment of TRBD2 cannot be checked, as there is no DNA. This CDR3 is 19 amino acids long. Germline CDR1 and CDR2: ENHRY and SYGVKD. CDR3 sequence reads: CAISERPGTSGMYYNEQFF.

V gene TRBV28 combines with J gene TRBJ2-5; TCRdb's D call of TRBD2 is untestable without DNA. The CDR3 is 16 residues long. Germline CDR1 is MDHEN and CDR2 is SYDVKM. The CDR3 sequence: CASSYESGTSGETQYF.

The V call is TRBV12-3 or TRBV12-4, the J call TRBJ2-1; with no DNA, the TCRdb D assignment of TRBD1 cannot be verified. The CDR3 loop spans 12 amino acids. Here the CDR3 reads CASSFGTGVQFF.

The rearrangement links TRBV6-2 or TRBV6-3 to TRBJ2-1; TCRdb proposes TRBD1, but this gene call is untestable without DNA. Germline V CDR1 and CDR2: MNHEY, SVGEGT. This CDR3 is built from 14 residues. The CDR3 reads CASSYSSGGDEQFF.